This T cell receptor beta chain was observed in a study of shared clonotypes between healthy human individuals. Study at large: The people who gave samples were a couple of women and a few men aged 18 to 49.

Replicate PCRs from sorted subsets contained approximately 200 ng DNA, which is approximately 30,000 T cell genomes. Using immunoSEQ multiplex PCR, the repertoire was profiled, and TCRdb retains in-frame clones only, with some absent. This table holds over 2 million clones, 85% to 95% found once. Looked up from germline, CDR1 is MNHNY and CDR2 is SVGAGI (reference sequence). The CDR3 is made up of 12 amino acids. Trimming left V 6 bases short and J 4 bases short, with 8 bases between. Sequencing was performed on naive CD4+ T cells sorted from blood. Regarding subset: CD45RA+ positively selected. The clonotype originates from a man aged 18 to 30 in good health. V gene TRBV6-6 combines with J gene TRBJ2-3; D gene unclear. The CDR3 is CASSSNPDTQYF. CDR3 sequence (DNA): TGTGCCAGCAGCTCAAACCCAGATACGCAGTATTTT.